What follows describes a single T cell receptor (beta chain). What it binds is not known. The sample carries other DNA sequences with the same CDR3. Profiled with immunoSEQ multiplex PCR; TCRdb holds only in-frame clones, not every one. The profile shows tens of thousands of clones, 90% to 95% of them singletons. The sample originates from a study of graft-versus-host responses after intestinal transplantation. Background on the study: Recipients underwent multivisceral, liver-intestinal, or isolated intestinal transplants. Anti-thymocyte globulin was used for induction in all recipients, who then took tacrolimus and steroids for 2 to 4 years.

Study-wide findings and caveats: Association was observed between peak circulating GvH clone levels and early post-transplant HvG declines. Detected in recipient marrow were GvH clones, some of which were first observed in ileum or blood.

The specimen comprised unstimulated CD8+ T cells sorted from spleen or lymph node cells, sampled before intestinal transplant. This TCR came from a human donor who received an intestinal transplant.

The CDR3 loop is CASSLSGEGANEKLFF. The CDR3 nucleotides read TGTGCCAGCAGTTTATCAGGAGAGGGGGCCAATGAAAAACTGTTTTTT. J is TRBJ1-4 and V is TRBV27; 7 positions match TRBD1. CDR1 and CDR2 from the germline V gene are MNHEY and SMNVEV (reference sequence). CDR3 length: 16 residues. Trimming cost V 0 bases and J 5 bases; bases outside gene matches: 6.